This T cell receptor beta chain is from a study of T cells in Graves' hyperthyroidism and ophthalmopathy (dated by TCRdb to the late 2010s). In terms of the full investigation: Peripheral blood samples were taken at initial diagnosis, before any treatment was given. To identify TCR V-J signatures that set the groups apart, the researchers used a discovery cohort of 100 patients, made up of 40 to 45 with Graves' ophthalmopathy and some 55 with stable Graves' hyperthyroidism. Prospective prediction of ophthalmopathy was tested in an independent validation cohort consisting of 18 to 20 hyperthyroidism patients and approximately 16 patients who later progressed to ophthalmopathy. For training and testing, the roughly 100 patients in the discovery cohort were randomly divided in a 7:3 ratio. The study also compared thyroid tissue and blood T-cell repertoires from five or six Graves' hyperthyroidism patients. After sampling, hyperthyroidism patients received methimazole starting at 30 mg daily, and ophthalmopathy patients received high-dose intravenous methylprednisolone. TCR Vbeta CDR3 sequencing of 140 or so peripheral blood samples (over 40 ophthalmopathy, over 70 hyperthyroidism and some 17 progressor patients) is reported in the paper.

This clonotype appeared a few times. Its antigen remains undetermined. Base qualities are not recorded, but no much larger clone differs from it by a single base. CDR1 and CDR2 are read off the germline V gene as SGHTA and FQGNSA. The CDR3 runs 17 amino acids, cysteine and phenylalanine included. Only the CDR3 DNA is retained, 51 bases long and in frame from the first base. Trimming leaves V shorter by 10 bases and J shorter by 5 bases, with the junction holding 19 bases beyond the gene matches. A patient counted as having stable Graves' hyperthyroidism if no progression to ophthalmopathy occurred over 18 months of follow-up. Hyperthyroidism patients were newly diagnosed, had a disease duration of under 2 months, and were aged 18 to 65 years. Any patient with an uncontrolled infection, another autoimmune disease, pregnancy or lactation was excluded. Diagnoses were based on clinical symptoms, serum thyroxine and TRAb, thyroid ultrasound and orbital computed tomography. PBMCs were isolated from more than 9 ml of fresh peripheral blood by Ficoll-Paque density gradient centrifugation. Trizol reagent was used to extract total RNA, and RNA quality was then checked on an Agilent 2100 Bioanalyzer.

The TCR beta CDR3 regions were amplified from the RNA transcripts. For the first round of RT-PCR on the TCR CDR3, the HTBI primer set was used together with the Qiagen OneStep RT-PCR kit. Libraries were constructed in a second round of multiplex PCR, after which size selection and purification were carried out. Libraries were sequenced paired-end with 100 bp reads on an Illumina HiSeq2000. The source study handled its data this way. SOAPnuke was used to process the raw data, removing reads that contained adapters or uncalled bases, had a mean Phred below 15, or lacked an exact match to the constant primer or identifier. High-quality paired reads were merged with COPE v1.2.5, and unique nucleotide sequences were defined as clonotypes. MiTCR v1.1 was used to align clonotypes to the IMGT TRBV, TRBD and TRBJ reference segments. Analysis was restricted to V-J combinations with a frequency above 0.0001, which covered roughly 99% of repertoires. A TCS score was defined as the ratio of F50 (clonal expansion) to E x V (chaos), with BLOSUM62-based TCRdist applied between CDR3 peptides within each V-J. Welch's t-statistics and random forest reduced some 510 V-J features to 13, which were used in a naive Bayes classifier (R e1071). Thyroid-blood repertoire similarity was quantified with the Morisita-Horn index. In TCRdb, the public reads were trimmed at Q25 with fastp and aligned with MiXCR, with productive beta chains retained. Rows with one shared CDR3 protein collapse into an entry with the most common genes and DNA. TCRdb, not the authors, supplied the V and J calls. Here the sample has approximately 870,000 distinct CDR3 sequences; about two fifths occur a single time. The ten largest clones capture roughly 8.3% of the sample.

What the authors observed across the whole study: In validation, the model predicted progression to ophthalmopathy a median of about 5.9 months before onset, with about 71% sensitivity and 72.22% specificity. Ophthalmopathy was separated from stable hyperthyroidism by a 13 V-J signature model, with over 85% sensitivity and 81% to 82% specificity obtained in cross-validation and 80%/75% obtained in testing. No statistical method was used to fix the sample size in advance, and group allocation was not hidden from the investigators. Blood samples also contained most of the expanded thyroid clonotypes (frequency above 0.001), which suggests that blood repertoires may reflect thyroid immune responses.

The sequence derives from a man between 18 and 29 years old with Graves' hyperthyroidism. Material for sequencing was blood. The sequence links TRBV7-2 to TRBJ2-2, with 7 central nucleotides matching TRBD1. The DNA reads as follows: TGTGCCATCGGAGAGGCTGACGACAGGGAATATACCGGGGAGCTGTTTTTT. The translation is CAIGEADDREYTGELFF.